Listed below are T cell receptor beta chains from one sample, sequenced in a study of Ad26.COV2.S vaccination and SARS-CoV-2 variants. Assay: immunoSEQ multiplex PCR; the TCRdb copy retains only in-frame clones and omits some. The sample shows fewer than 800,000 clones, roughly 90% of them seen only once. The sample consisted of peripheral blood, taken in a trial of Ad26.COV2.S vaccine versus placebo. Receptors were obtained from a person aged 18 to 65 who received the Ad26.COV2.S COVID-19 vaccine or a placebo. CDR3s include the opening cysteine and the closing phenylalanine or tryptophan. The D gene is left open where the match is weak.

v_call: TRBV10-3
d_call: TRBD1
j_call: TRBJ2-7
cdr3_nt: TGTGCCATCAGGGCCGGGACAGAGTACTCCTACGAGCAGTACTTC
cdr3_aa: CAIRAGTEYSYEQYF

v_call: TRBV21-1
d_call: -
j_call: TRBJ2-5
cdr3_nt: TGTGCCAGCAGCAAAAAGGGGCTAAAGACCCAGTACTTC
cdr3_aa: CASSKKGLKTQYF

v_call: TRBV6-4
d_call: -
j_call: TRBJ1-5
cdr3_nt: TGTGCCAGCAGTGACCTCCTTCTCTATAGCAATCAGCCCCAGCATTTT
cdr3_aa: CASSDLLLYSNQPQHF

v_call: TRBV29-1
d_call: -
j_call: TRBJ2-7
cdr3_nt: TGCAGCGTTGAAGGGACCTCCGTCGAGCAGTACTTC
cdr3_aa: CSVEGTSVEQYF

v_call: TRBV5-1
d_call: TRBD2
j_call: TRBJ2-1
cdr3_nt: TGCGCCAGCAGCTCCGGGACTAGCGGGGCCTACAATGAGCAGTTCTTC
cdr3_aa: CASSSGTSGAYNEQFF

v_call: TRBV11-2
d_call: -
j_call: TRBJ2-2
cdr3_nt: TGTGCCAGCAGCTTAGAAACCAGAATCTTCAGGGCGCTGTTTTTT
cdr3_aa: CASSLETRIFRALFF

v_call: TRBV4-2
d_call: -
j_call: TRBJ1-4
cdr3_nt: TGTGCCAGCAGCCAAGAGGCAGAAAAACTGTTTTTT
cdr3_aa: CASSQEAEKLFF

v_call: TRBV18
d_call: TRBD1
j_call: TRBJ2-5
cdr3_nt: TGTGCCAGCTCACGGGACAGGGTTGAGACCCAGTACTTC
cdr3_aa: CASSRDRVETQYF

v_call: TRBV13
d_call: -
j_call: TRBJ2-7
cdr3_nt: TGTGCCAGCAGCCCCCGAGTTCTGGGAGCGCGCTACGAGCAGTACTTC
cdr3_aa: CASSPRVLGARYEQYF

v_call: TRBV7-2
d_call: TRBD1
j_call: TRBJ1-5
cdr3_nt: TGTGCCAGCAGCTTAGGTGCAAGGGGACAGAACAATCAGCCCCAGCATTTT
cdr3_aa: CASSLGARGQNNQPQHF

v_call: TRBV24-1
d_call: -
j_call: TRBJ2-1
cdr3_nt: TGTGCCACCAGTGAGGACGGCGAGAGCTCCTACAATGAGCAGTTCTTC
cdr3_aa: CATSEDGESSYNEQFF

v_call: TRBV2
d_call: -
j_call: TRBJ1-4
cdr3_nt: TGTGCCAGCAGCCGGCAGGTCGATGAAAAACTGTTTTTT
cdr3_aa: CASSRQVDEKLFF